This entry describes one T cell receptor beta chain. This entry comes from a study of blood T cell repertoires in COVID-19. In the authors' methods: Amplification of reference gene primers was used by the study to estimate nucleated cell counts. TCRdb's table, derived via immunoSEQ multiplex PCR, lists solely in-frame clones and lacks some. The V and J calls and the clone size are those of that table, but D and trimming were determined from the DNA. The sample records fewer than 300,000 clones, 82% being singletons. This TCR was recovered from a woman aged 18-30 years with acute or convalescent COVID-19. Sequencing was carried out using peripheral blood.

The CDR3 coding sequence is TGTGCCAGCAGCAACCAGGGGGCAGGAATGAACACTGAAGCTTTCTTT. Translated: CASSNQGAGMNTEAFF. This chain connects TRBV7-3 to TRBJ1-1; the match to TRBD1 covers 8 bases. This CDR3 has 16 amino acids. V was clipped by 5 bases and J by 0 bases; unmatched bases: 8. In germline, CDR1 is SGHTA, CDR2 FQGTGA.